The 28 T cell receptor beta chains below come from one sample, sequenced in a study of immune reconstitution after stem cell transplant in scleroderma. TCRdb re-called the RT-PCR reads with MiXCR, one entry per CDR3 protein. Altogether roughly 1,500 distinct CDR3 sequences are present, around 14% being singletons, with the ten largest covering approximately 55%. This material was obtained before or after autologous hematopoietic stem cell transplantation (not recorded which). All receptors come from a female donor with systemic sclerosis.

The chain recombines TRBV5-6 with TRBJ2-5; D remains unclear. Germline assignment: CDR1 SGHDT and CDR2 YYEEEE. The V and J ends lost 7 bases and 4 bases respectively, with 8 bases between them. The length of the CDR3 is 11 residues. CDR3 DNA sequence: TGTGCCAGCCAGATCAGAGAGACCCAGTACTTC. Translating it yields CASQIRETQYF.

The rearrangement links TRBV10-2 to TRBJ1-2, with 7 bases identical to TRBD1. Per the germline V gene, CDR1 is WSHSY and CDR2 is SAAADI. The ends lost 2 bases at V and 1 base at J; junction bases unmatched: 7. This CDR3 spans 16 amino acids. The CDR3 reads CASSEETGLLNYGYTF. The DNA for the CDR3 is TGCGCCAGCAGTGAGGAGACAGGGCTTCTTAACTATGGCTACACCTTC.

This chain joins TRBV28 and TRBJ2-7; no reliable D call. The germline gives CDR1 MDHEN, CDR2 SYDVKM. There are 12 residues in the CDR3. V gave up 3 bases and J gave up 3 bases, with 6 bases separating them. The CDR3 nucleotides are TGTGCCAGCAGTTTGATTAGCTACGAGCAGTACTTC. Its protein product is CASSLISYEQYF.

In its sample, this clonotype was seen a few times. The chain combines TRBV7-3 with TRBJ2-1; D gene uncertain. The CDR3 is 17 amino acids. Germline lookup yields CDR1 SGHTA and CDR2 FQGTGA. Trimming removed 5 bases at V and 3 bases at J, with 20 bases between. This CDR3 reads CASSPTGSAYGYNEQFF. CDR3 nucleotide sequence: TGTGCCAGCAGCCCAACCGGATCGGCCTATGGCTACAATGAGCAGTTCTTC. The variable domain in full, completed from reference TRBV7-3 and TRBJ2-1, reads GAGVSQTPSNKVTEKGKYVELRCDPISGHTALYWYRQSLGQGPEFLIYFQGTGAADDSGLPNDRFFAVRPEGSVSTLKIQRTERGDSAVYLCASSPTGSAYGYNEQFFGPGTRLTVL.

V and J are TRBV7-6 and TRBJ2-2; maybe TRBD2 (5 bases). Germline values: CDR1 SGHVS, CDR2 FNYEAQ. V was cut by 5 bases and J by 1 base, with 11 bases left in between. This CDR3 contains 15 residues. The CDR3: CASSPFAGNTGELFF. CDR3 DNA sequence: TGTGCCAGCAGCCCTTTTGCGGGGAACACCGGGGAGCTGTTTTTT.

This clonotype appeared a few times. The chain carries TRBV6-1 and TRBJ1-2; D is ambiguous. V lost 3 bases to trimming and J lost 1 base, with 18 bases between them. This CDR3 is built from 17 residues. Germline V gives CDR1 MNHNS, CDR2 SASEGT. CDR3 amino acids: CASSDHIWEKINYGYTF. The CDR3 region has the DNA TGTGCCAGCAGTGATCATATCTGGGAGAAGATTAACTATGGCTACACCTTC.

The CDR3 DNA reads TGCGCCAGCAGCTTACAGGGTAATCAGCCCCAGCATTTT. As protein: CASSLQGNQPQHF. This chain joins TRBV5-1 and TRBJ1-5, with a possible D match to TRBD1 (6 bases). Trimming took 2 bases from V and 4 from J, leaving 7 bases between them. The V gene's germline CDR1 is SGHRS and CDR2 YFSETQ. The CDR3 totals 13 residues.

As to this clonotype: One end of the junction varies from germline; a read error may be responsible. The chain has TRBV7-9 and TRBJ2-3; D remains unclear. Germline V gives CDR1 SEHNR, CDR2 FQNEAQ (reference sequence). This CDR3 region has 16 residues. As DNA, the CDR3 is TGTGCCGGCAGCGCCATCTTACAGATAGACACAGATGCGCAGTATTTT. Protein: CAGSAILQIDTDAQYF.

This clonotype is large by share. The genes are TRBV27 and TRBJ2-3; tentatively, D is TRBD2 (6 bases). Germline V gives CDR1 MNHEY, CDR2 SMNVEV (reference sequence). CDR3 length: 11 amino acids. Between the trimmed V and J ends, which lost 2 bases and 11 bases, there was a span of 8 bases. The CDR3 protein is CASSLRGRQYF. The CDR3 DNA reads TGTGCCAGCAGTTTACGGGGGAGGCAGTATTTT.

The chain uses TRBV5-1 and TRBJ1-2, with D unresolved. Germline values: CDR1 SGHRS, CDR2 YFSETQ. CDR3 size: 15 residues. V dropped 0 bases and J dropped 0 bases, with 9 bases sitting between them. CDR3 sequence (DNA): TGCGCCAGCAGCTTGGATGCGGACCCTAACTATGGCTACACCTTC. Translating it yields CASSLDADPNYGYTF.

This clonotype has a single count. The V call is TRBV6-5, the J call TRBJ2-5; D possibly uses TRBD1 or TRBD2 (5 bases each). This CDR3 region has 16 residues. Trimming shortened V by 0 bases and J by 9 bases, and 20 bases separated the two germline ends. Germline V CDR1 and CDR2: MNHEY, SVGAGI. The CDR3 DNA follows: TGTGCCAGCAGTTACTCCCCCGCGGGCGCGATAGGGGCCCAGTACTTC. This codes for CASSYSPAGAIGAQYF.

This clonotype was detected only a few times. The V gene is TRBV7-3, the J gene TRBJ2-1; 7 bases align to TRBD2. Trimming removed 1 base from V and 5 bases from J; junction bases left unmatched: 20. Germline CDR1 and CDR2: SGHTA and FQGTGA. This CDR3 spans 20 amino acids. The CDR3 region is CASSLKGMASGPPRDNEQFF. CDR3 nucleotides: TGTGCCAGCAGCTTAAAGGGAATGGCTAGCGGACCACCAAGGGACAATGAGCAGTTCTTC. Full variable domain (missing parts from reference TRBV7-3 and TRBJ2-1): GAGVSQTPSNKVTEKGKYVELRCDPISGHTALYWYRQSLGQGPEFLIYFQGTGAADDSGLPNDRFFAVRPEGSVSTLKIQRTERGDSAVYLCASSLKGMASGPPRDNEQFFGPGTRLTVL.

The genes are TRBV14 and TRBJ1-1, with D unresolved. Germline CDR1 SGHDN, CDR2 FVKESK. The V and J ends lost 4 bases and 8 bases respectively, with 17 bases between them. There are 14 residues in the CDR3. This CDR3 reads CASSRLTGIPEAFF. In DNA form, the CDR3 reads TGTGCCAGCAGCCGCCTAACGGGGATCCCCGAAGCTTTCTTT.

Relative to its sample, this clonotype is medium-sized (0.01 to 0.1%). The rearrangement uses TRBV20-1 and TRBJ2-2; D remains unclear. V was clipped by 4 bases and J by 0 bases, with 9 bases between them. Germline-derived CDR1 and CDR2 are DFQATT and SNEGSKA (reference sequence). CDR3 length: 14 residues. The CDR3 nucleotides read TGCAGTGCTATCCTAGTGGCGAACACCGGGGAGCTGTTTTTT. Amino acids: CSAILVANTGELFF.

The CDR3, as DNA: TGTGCCAGCAGCTCGCTCCGAGGGAACACTGAAGCTTTCTTT. It yields the protein CASSSLRGNTEAFF. The J gene is TRBJ1-1, the V gene TRBV7-9; D not certain. Between the trimmed V and J ends, which lost 4 bases and 1 base, there was a span of 10 bases. This CDR3 region has 14 residues. The germline V gene encodes CDR1 SEHNR and CDR2 FQNEAQ (reference sequence). Together with reference TRBV7-9 and TRBJ1-1, the CDR3 gives the full variable domain: DTGVSQNPRHKITKRGQNVTFRCDPISEHNRLYWYRQTLGQGPEFLTYFQNEAQLEKSRLLSDRFSAERPKGSFSTLEIQRTEQGDSAMYLCASSSLRGNTEAFFGQGTRLTVV.

The V call is TRBV20-1, the J call TRBJ2-2, with TRBD2 identical over 7 bases. J was trimmed by 5 bases and V by 6 bases; bases with no gene match: 6. CDR1 is DFQATT, CDR2 SNEGSKA, per germline (reference sequence). The CDR3 is 13 amino acids. The CDR3 DNA follows: TGCAGTGCGCAAACGCGGGAGACCGGGGAGCTGTTTTTT. Amino acids: CSAQTRETGELFF.

This clonotype was observed a handful of times. This chain uses TRBV4-3 with TRBJ2-4; 9 nucleotides line up with TRBD1. Germline V gives CDR1 LGHNA, CDR2 YSLEER. V dropped 3 bases and J dropped 4; count of bases not matched to a gene: 7. The CDR3 is 16 amino acids. CDR3 loop: CASSQGQGGVKNIQYF. The CDR3 coding sequence is TGCGCCAGCAGCCAGGGACAGGGTGGAGTAAAAAACATTCAGTACTTC.

In the case of this clonotype: One end of the junction fails to match germline, which may point to a read error. CDR3 amino acids: CASSAGRADVLTF. The CDR3 coding sequence is TGTGCCAGCAGTGCAGGACGGGCCGACGTCCTGACTTTC. The V and J genes are TRBV2 and TRBJ2-6; D remains ambiguous. The CDR3 has 13 amino acids. In germline, CDR1 is SNHLY, CDR2 FYNNEI. Variable domain in full (rest from reference TRBV2 and TRBJ2-6): EPEVTQTPSHQVTQMGQEVILRCVPISNHLYFYWYRQILGQKVEFLVSFYNNEISEKSEIFDDQFSVERPDGSNFTLKIRSTKLEDSAMYFCASSAGRADVLTFGAGSRLTVL.

Sample share makes this clonotype medium-sized. J is TRBJ2-1 and V is TRBV24-1; 15 bases match TRBD2. The ends lost 5 bases at V and 2 bases at J; junction bases unmatched: 12. Germline CDR1 is KGHDR and CDR2 is SFDVKD. The CDR3 extends over 20 amino acids. CDR3 sequence reads: CATSASPGLAGGPAYNEQFF. As DNA, the CDR3 is TGTGCCACCAGTGCCTCCCCGGGACTAGCGGGGGGTCCCGCCTACAATGAGCAGTTCTTC.

Only a few counts were recorded for this clonotype. This chain joins TRBV6-5 and TRBJ2-5; D is perhaps TRBD1 (6 bases). V gave up 6 bases and J gave up 1 base, with 6 bases separating them. The CDR3 runs to 12 residues. Germline V gene data show CDR1 as MNHEY and CDR2 as SVGAGI. The CDR3 spells CASRDSQETQYF. DNA for the CDR3: TGTGCCAGCAGGGACAGCCAAGAGACCCAGTACTTC.

Note on this clonotype: One end of the junction varies from germline; a read error may be responsible. CDR3: CASSQRRGSTDMQYF. The CDR3 DNA sequence: TGTGCCAGCAGCCAGCGGCGAGGGAGCACAGATATGCAGTATTTT. J is TRBJ2-3 and V is TRBV11-3, with D possibly TRBD2 on 5 matching bases. CDR1 and CDR2 (germline): SGHNT, YENEEA. The CDR3 length is 15 residues.

This clonotype appeared a few times. V is TRBV7-9 and J is TRBJ1-2; D gene unclear. Per germline, CDR1 SEHNR and CDR2 FQNEAQ (reference sequence). The CDR3 is made up of 14 amino acids. V lost 6 bases and J lost 0, with 11 bases in between. CDR3 DNA sequence: TGTGCCAGCAGTCTCTCAGCAGCTAACTATGGCTACACCTTC. Translating it yields CASSLSAANYGYTF. The variable domain in full, with the rest retrieved from reference TRBV7-9 and TRBJ1-2, is DTGVSQNPRHKITKRGQNVTFRCDPISEHNRLYWYRQTLGQGPEFLTYFQNEAQLEKSRLLSDRFSAERPKGSFSTLEIQRTEQGDSAMYLCASSLSAANYGYTFGSGTRLTVV.

Sample share makes this clonotype medium-sized (0.01 to 0.1%). Here the CDR3 reads CASSDSAGKETQYF. The CDR3 DNA reads as TGTGCCAGCAGCGACTCGGCGGGAAAAGAGACCCAGTACTTC. This chain links TRBV7-9 with TRBJ2-5; a possible D gene is TRBD2 (6 bases). With 5 bases removed from V and 3 bases from J, the gap between germline ends came to 13 bases. This CDR3 is built from 14 residues. Looked up from germline, CDR1 is SEHNR and CDR2 is FQNEAQ (reference sequence).

Within the sample, this clonotype is large. V gene TRBV7-2 combines with J gene TRBJ2-1; TRBD2 aligns across 7 bases. Germline V lookup: CDR1 SGHTA, CDR2 FQGNSA. V gave up 7 bases and J gave up 2 bases; unmatched junction bases: 8. The length of the CDR3 is 15 residues. The CDR3 spells CASTMGLAAYNEQFF. The DNA for the CDR3 is TGTGCCAGCACCATGGGGCTAGCGGCCTACAATGAGCAGTTCTTC.

This clonotype has only a few counts. J is TRBJ2-3 and V is TRBV25-1; 12 bases match TRBD2. The V gene end was trimmed by 5 bases and the J gene end by 5 bases; junction bases not matched to a gene: 2. The CDR3 totals 14 residues. Germline-derived CDR1 and CDR2 are MGHDK and SYGVNS. Written as DNA, the CDR3 is TGTGCCAGCAGTAGGACTAGCGGGAAAGATACGCAGTATTTT. Protein sequence: CASSRTSGKDTQYF.

This clonotype appeared a few times. V and J are TRBV6-5 and TRBJ1-1; D is unclear. The CDR3 runs to 13 residues. In germline, CDR1 is MNHEY, CDR2 SVGAGI. Trimming cost V 7 bases and J 2 bases, with 11 bases left between them. The CDR3 bases are TGTGCCAGCAACCCGCCCGGTAACACTGAAGCTTTCTTT. It encodes CASNPPGNTEAFF.

The chain couples TRBV28 to TRBJ2-2; D remains unclear. The CDR3 runs 15 residues. Trimming shortened V by 3 bases and J by 1 base, and 9 bases separated the two germline ends. Per the germline V gene, CDR1 is MDHEN and CDR2 is SYDVKM. CDR3 region: CASSFMNRNTGELFF. The CDR3 DNA reads as TGTGCCAGCAGTTTCATGAACAGGAACACCGGGGAGCTGTTTTTT.

This clonotype qualifies as medium-sized (0.01 to 0.1%). The chain combines TRBV5-1 with TRBJ2-2; 8 bases match TRBD1. The V gene's germline CDR1 is SGHRS and CDR2 YFSETQ. J was trimmed by 4 bases and V by 4 bases; bases with no gene match: 6. This CDR3 region has 15 residues. CDR3 DNA sequence: TGCGCCAGCAGCGTAACGACAGGGGTCACCGGGGAGCTGTTTTTT. Translated, it gives CASSVTTGVTGELFF.